Sequencing of this TCR beta chain was carried out in a study of T-cell memory formation after mild COVID-19. Whole-study findings and limits: Chiefly within CM and EM were the contracting CD4+ clones; CD8+ ones were within EMRA. Some responding clones appeared in pre-infection memory, suggesting cross-reactive memory joined. Among clones contracting day 15 to 85, CD4/CD8 was balanced, whereas later expanders leaned CD4+.

Each CDR3 protein is one row after TCRdb ran MiXCR on the 5' RACE reads. The repertoire holds hundreds of thousands of distinct CDR3 sequences, with 16% as singletons. The germline gives CDR1 ENHRY, CDR2 SYGVKD. The CDR3 runs to 13 residues. Unmatched junction bases numbered 6, after V lost 8 bases and J lost 5 bases. As concerns this clonotype: The antigen is unknown.

Sequences were obtained from PBMCs or a T cell subset sorted from them (not recorded which). The origin of this receptor is a man aged 18 to 30 who had mild COVID-19 (a few samples of this study predate the infection). Cell type and time point are not known. The genes are TRBV10-3 and TRBJ1-2; 9 bases fit TRBD1. The CDR3 sequence is CAIGTGTGYGYTF. The CDR3 nucleotides read TGTGCCATCGGCACGGGGACAGGGTATGGCTACACCTTC.